This TCR beta chain was profiled in a study of technical replicates of blood from a few donors. V lost 5 bases to trimming and J lost 4 bases; unmatched junction nucleotides: 8. Germline CDR1 reads SGHAT; CDR2 reads FQNNGV. The CDR3 runs to 15 residues. TCRdb's copy holds only in-frame clones and misses some; the assay was immunoSEQ multiplex PCR. Of around 60,000 clones in the sample, roughly 90% were seen once. The TCR originated in a human donor in good health. Some clones in this sample may be carry-over from other donors' samples. The specimen was PBMCs. The gene calls are TRBV11-2 and TRBJ1-1; 9 nucleotides match TRBD1. CDR3 loop: CASSNPGTGTTEAFF. The CDR3 region has the DNA TGTGCCAGCAGCAATCCCGGGACAGGGACCACTGAAGCTTTCTTT.